The sequence of this T cell receptor beta chain was determined in a study of post-analysis software for immune sequencing data. The overall study: There were relapsing-remitting, secondary progressive and progressive-relapsing multiple sclerosis among the disease courses included. Study-level findings and limits: Samples made in the same batch grouped tightly together by F measure. Significantly lower normalized Chao1 diversity was seen in multiple sclerosis patients than in controls.

Sequencing libraries made from TCR beta cDNA carried unique molecular identifiers. TCRdb re-derived calls from the PCR reads in MiXCR, one entry per CDR3 protein. Here the sample spans roughly 800,000 distinct CDR3 sequences, just over 45% being singletons. In regard to this clonotype: Its matching antigen is unknown.

The sequence came from a girl aged 5 to 17 with multiple sclerosis. Sequenced: blood.

In DNA, the CDR3 is TGTGCCAGCAGCGGGGGAACCTCCGGTTACGAGCAGTACTTC. This codes for CASSGGTSGYEQYF. The gene calls are TRBV14 and TRBJ2-7; D may correspond to TRBD1 or TRBD2 (5 bases each). Trimming left V 5 bases short and J 4 bases short, with 15 bases between. CDR3 length: 14 residues. CDR1 is SGHDN, CDR2 FVKESK, per germline.